This entry features one T cell receptor (beta chain) sequence. The antigen is not known. Only in-frame clones appear in the TCRdb table, and some are missing; sequencing was by immunoSEQ multiplex PCR. Here the sample spans about 73,000 clones, approximately 72% being singletons. The record originates from a study of vaccination effects on CD4 cells after COVID-19. CDR3 size: 14 residues. CDR1 and CDR2 from the germline V gene are SGHRS and YFSETQ. The trim removed 4 bases at V and 7 bases at J, leaving 6 bases unmatched. Within the ViraFEST assay, antigen-specific CD4+ T cells underwent expansion with viral peptide pools prior to sequencing. Culture proceeded for more than nine days, and CD4+ T cells were then isolated. The vaccine recipients had no prior SARS-CoV-2 infection, with negative nucleocapsid antibodies.

Sequences were derived from CD4+ T cells from PBMCs cultured with HCoV-NL63 spike peptides, sampled before COVID-19 vaccination. The sequence derives from a human donor who received a COVID-19 vaccine. This chain joins TRBV5-1 and TRBJ1-5; TRBD1 matches at 9 bases. DNA for the CDR3: TGCGCCAGCAGCCCGGGGACAGGGAAGCAGCCCCAGCATTTT. It codes for CASSPGTGKQPQHF.